This T cell receptor beta chain was sequenced in a study of blood T cell repertoires in COVID-19. CDR1 is ENHRY and CDR2 is SYGVKD in the germline V gene. V was clipped by 2 bases and J by 3 bases; unmatched bases: 15. The CDR3 loop spans 18 amino acids. Participants, about 18 to 89 years old, spanned approximately 26 US areas. Assignments of participants to cohorts depended upon their own reported clinical history. The protocol was immunoSEQ multiplex PCR, while the TCRdb copy is restricted to in-frame clones and leaves out a portion. This sample has 300,000 to 500,000 clones; approximately 87% occur once, and the top ten carry approximately 0.96%.

The V gene is TRBV10-3, the J gene TRBJ2-7; 8 nucleotides align to TRBD2. The TCR comes from a woman aged 25 to 45 with acute COVID-19. Sample: PBMCs or T cells enriched from blood (not recorded which). For the CDR3, the DNA is TGTGCCATCAGTGAGACCCGGGGTAGCGGGGCTCGTGGCTACGAGCAGTACTTC. Translation gives CAISETRGSGARGYEQYF.